Below are 6 T cell receptor beta chains sequenced from a single sample in a study of cytomegalovirus exposure and HLA in healthy donors. 60 Vbeta and 13 Jbeta primers were used in PCR. Profiling relied on immunoSEQ multiplex PCR, and the TCRdb table lists in-frame clones only, not all of them. This table holds fewer than 250,000 clones, 60% to 85% found once. Sequenced: PBMCs. The receptors stem from a woman aged 18 to 35 in good health and CMV-seronegative.

This rearrangement joins TRBV11-2 to TRBJ1-4, with D unclear. CDR3 size: 14 residues. The germline gives CDR1 SGHAT, CDR2 FQNNGV. Trimming removed 5 bases at V and 0 bases at J, with 7 bases between. In nucleotides, the CDR3 is TGTGCCAGCAGCGTTCCAACAACTAATGAAAAACTGTTTTTT. It specifies CASSVPTTNEKLFF.

V gene TRBV11-2 combines with J gene TRBJ2-3; 10 bases match TRBD2. The CDR3 has 16 amino acids. Trimming took 0 bases from V and 3 from J; bases not matched to a gene: 3. Germline-derived CDR1 and CDR2 are SGHAT and FQNNGV. The CDR3 DNA reads TGTGCCAGCAGCTTAGATAGCGGGGGGCCTACAGATACGCAGTATTTT. Encoded protein: CASSLDSGGPTDTQYF.

J is TRBJ1-1 and V is TRBV9, with D unresolved. Trimming took 0 bases from V and 6 from J, leaving 18 bases between them. The CDR3 runs 16 residues. Germline V gene sequence: CDR1 SGDLS, CDR2 YYNGEE. Here the CDR3 reads CASSVAGLRGKAEAFF. The CDR3 coding sequence is TGTGCCAGCAGCGTAGCTGGCCTTAGAGGTAAGGCTGAAGCTTTCTTT.

The J gene is TRBJ2-5, the V gene TRBV6-1; D call uncertain. There are 15 residues in the CDR3. With 2 bases removed from V and 2 bases from J, the gap between germline ends came to 12 bases. Per germline, CDR1 MNHNS and CDR2 SASEGT. The CDR3 is CASSELQMNQETQYF. Written as DNA, the CDR3 is TGTGCCAGCAGTGAATTACAGATGAATCAAGAGACCCAGTACTTC.

This chain links TRBV27 with TRBJ2-1; 10 bases fit TRBD2. The germline CDR1 and CDR2 sequences are MNHEY and SMNVEV (reference sequence). V trimming: 7 bases; J trimming: 6 bases; junction bases outside the gene matches: 3. There are 13 residues in the CDR3. The CDR3 reads CASTRTSGNEQFF. The CDR3, as DNA: TGTGCCAGCACCCGGACTAGCGGCAATGAGCAGTTCTTC.

The CDR3 nucleotides read TGCGCCAGCAGCCAAGAAAGGCGGACAGGGGATCGGTATGGCTACACCTTC. Translating gives CASSQERRTGDRYGYTF. The chain has TRBV4-3 and TRBJ1-2; the match to TRBD1 covers 9 bases. The CDR3 is 17 amino acids. Losses at the gene ends were 0 bases for V and 5 bases for J; bases not matched to a gene: 10. Per germline, CDR1 LGHNA and CDR2 YSLEER.